These 20 T cell receptor beta chains were all obtained from the same sample, sequenced in a study of T-cell memory formation after mild COVID-19. TCRdb reprocessed the 5' RACE reads via MiXCR and lists one record per CDR3 protein. This sample has around 450,000 distinct CDR3 sequences; around 20% occur once, and the top ten carry approximately 8.4%. The sample was PBMCs or a T cell subset sorted from them (not recorded which). These receptors were collected from an adult woman who had mild COVID-19 (a few samples of this study predate the infection). Cell type and time point are not known.

The CDR3 sequence is CASSFSRPNPDTQYF. DNA of the CDR3: TGCGCCAGCAGCTTTTCCAGGCCGAACCCAGATACGCAGTATTTT. The chain uses TRBV5-1 and TRBJ2-3; D uncertain. V was pared by 2 bases and J by 4 bases, with 14 bases between. The length of the CDR3 is 15 residues. Looked up from germline, CDR1 is SGHRS and CDR2 is YFSETQ.

V usage is TRBV5-1 and J usage is TRBJ2-7; 9 bases align to TRBD1. Trimming took 4 bases from V and 0 from J; bases not matched to a gene: 11. The length of the CDR3 is 17 residues. Germline CDR1 and CDR2: SGHRS and YFSETQ. Written as DNA, the CDR3 is TGCGCCAGCAGCCTCCCGTGGGACAGGGACCCCTCCTACGAGCAGTACTTC. This codes for CASSLPWDRDPSYEQYF.

This clonotype was counted a few times. This chain joins TRBV28 and TRBJ2-2, with D perhaps TRBD1 (6 bases). The CDR3 runs to 14 residues. Germline CDR1 reads MDHEN; CDR2 reads SYDVKM. This CDR3 is CAVTGTLNTGELFF. The CDR3 coding sequence is TGTGCTGTAACCGGGACACTAAACACCGGGGAGCTGTTTTTT.

The chain carries TRBV11-3 and TRBJ2-2; TRBD1 agrees at 8 bases. The CDR3 extends over 16 amino acids. V lost 6 bases, J lost 0 bases, and 6 bases stayed unmatched. CDR1 SGHNT and CDR2 YENEEA come from the germline V gene. The CDR3 region has the DNA TGTGCCAGCAGAGCCAGGGGGCAAACGAACACCGGGGAGCTGTTTTTT. Translating gives CASRARGQTNTGELFF.

The chain has TRBV4-1 and TRBJ2-5; D may correspond to TRBD1 or TRBD2 (6 bases each). V lost 1 base, J lost 2 bases, and 14 bases lay in between. CDR3 length equals 16 residues. Germline lookup yields CDR1 MGHRA and CDR2 YSYEKL. CDR3 in amino acids: CASSQGGRGQQETQYF. The CDR3 DNA follows: TGCGCCAGCAGCCAAGGAGGTCGGGGGCAACAAGAGACCCAGTACTTC.

The CDR3 DNA follows: TGTGCCAGCAGAACGGGAGGCAAAAGGACCTACGAGCAGTACTTC. Translated, it gives CASRTGGKRTYEQYF. The chain uses TRBV27 and TRBJ2-7; 7 bases are shared with TRBD2. V trimming: 6 bases; J trimming: 2 bases; junction bases outside the gene matches: 10. Germline V lookup: CDR1 MNHEY, CDR2 SMNVEV (reference sequence). CDR3 size: 15 residues.

The CDR3 spells CASSFRRDRVNEQYF. DNA of the CDR3: TGTGCCAGCAGTTTCCGGCGGGACAGGGTGAACGAGCAGTACTTC. The V call is TRBV12-3 or TRBV12-4, the J call TRBJ2-7, with 9 bases matching TRBD1. The CDR3 spans 15 residues. Losses at the gene ends were 3 bases for V and 5 bases for J; bases not matched to a gene: 8.

V is TRBV7-9 and J is TRBJ1-1; D not certain. Germline values: CDR1 SEHNR, CDR2 FQNEAQ (reference sequence). Trimming removed 5 bases at V and 0 bases at J, with 10 bases between. The CDR3 spans 14 residues. The CDR3: CASSPHQVNTEAFF. The CDR3 nucleotides are TGTGCCAGCAGCCCCCACCAAGTGAACACTGAAGCTTTCTTT.

This chain connects TRBV6-2 or TRBV6-3 to TRBJ2-7, with 10 positions matching TRBD2. V gave up 7 bases and J gave up 3 bases; unmatched junction bases: 6. Per germline, CDR1 MNHEY and CDR2 SVGEGT. This CDR3 contains 14 residues. The CDR3 spells CASNPSGRVYEQYF. The CDR3 region has the DNA TGTGCCAGCAATCCGAGCGGGAGGGTCTACGAGCAGTACTTC.

The chain employs TRBV12-3 or TRBV12-4 and TRBJ2-3; possible D gene TRBD1, 5 bases. This CDR3 has 15 amino acids. The germline V and J ends were trimmed by 6 bases and 1 base, with 14 bases remaining between them. The CDR3 bases are TGTGCCAGCAGGGACCTCAGGGCCGGCACAGATACGCAGTATTTT. Translated: CASRDLRAGTDTQYF.

This chain joins TRBV4-2 and TRBJ2-5, with 11 bases fitting TRBD2. This CDR3 contains 16 residues. V was clipped by 5 bases and J by 5 bases; unmatched bases: 10. Germline V gene lookup returns CDR1 LGHNA and CDR2 YNFKEQ. Written as DNA, the CDR3 is TGTGCCAGCAGCACCCGACTAGCGGGATTCGGCGAGACCCAGTACTTC. Encoded protein: CASSTRLAGFGETQYF.

This clonotype is a singleton in its sample. The rearrangement joins TRBV2 to TRBJ2-5; D possibly matches TRBD1 or TRBD2 (5 bases each). Trimming took 6 bases from V and 7 from J, leaving 21 bases between them. The germline gives CDR1 SNHLY, CDR2 FYNNEI. The CDR3 runs to 15 residues. The CDR3 nucleotides read TGTGCCAGCAGCGACGCATACGACGGGGCAAGGACCCAGTACTTC. It encodes CASSDAYDGARTQYF.

V gene TRBV7-2 combines with J gene TRBJ2-3; the D gene is possibly TRBD2 (7 bases). Between the trimmed V and J ends, which lost 5 bases and 4 bases, there was a span of 13 bases. This CDR3 has 14 amino acids. In germline, CDR1 is SGHTA, CDR2 FQGNSA. CDR3 nucleotides: TGTGCCAGCAGCCTCGGGGGGCTAGCAGATACGCAGTATTTT. This encodes CASSLGGLADTQYF.

The table lists this clonotype with many counts. The rearrangement links TRBV2 to TRBJ2-1; D remains unclear. Germline V CDR1 and CDR2: SNHLY, FYNNEI. V lost 4 bases and J lost 6, with 4 bases in between. The CDR3 consists of 11 residues. CDR3 residues: CASSGLNEQFF. Written as DNA, the CDR3 is TGTGCCAGCAGTGGACTCAATGAGCAGTTCTTC.

In this sample, this clonotype turned up a few times. The V call is TRBV20-1, the J call TRBJ1-4, with D maybe TRBD1 (5 bases). Between the trimmed V and J ends, which lost 2 bases and 7 bases, there was a span of 20 bases. The germline CDR1 and CDR2 sequences are DFQATT and SNEGSKA (reference sequence). The CDR3 loop spans 16 amino acids. The CDR3 nucleotides are TGCAGTGCTAGACCTACCGGGACCTCAGCAGGTGAAAAACTGTTTTTT. Translated: CSARPTGTSAGEKLFF.

The sample holds a few counts of this clonotype. The V and J genes are TRBV5-1 and TRBJ1-5; a weak D match, TRBD1 (6 bases). Germline lookup yields CDR1 SGHRS and CDR2 YFSETQ. Trimming took off 0 bases at V and 7 bases at J, with 11 bases between the two ends. This CDR3 region has 14 residues. The CDR3 sequence is CASSLGGRSQPQHF. CDR3 in DNA: TGCGCCAGCAGCTTGGGGGGGCGCAGCCAGCCCCAGCATTTT.

This chain uses TRBV7-2 with TRBJ2-2; TRBD2 agrees at 11 bases. J gave up 2 bases and V 5 bases, and 7 bases lay outside the gene matches. Germline V CDR1 and CDR2: SGHTA, FQGNSA. The CDR3 length is 17 residues. CDR3 DNA: TGTGCCAGCAGCCCTAGGACTAGCGGGTTTAACACCGGGGAGCTGTTTTTT. The encoded protein is CASSPRTSGFNTGELFF.

V usage is TRBV29-1 and J usage is TRBJ2-7, with D maybe TRBD2 (6 bases). This CDR3 is 14 amino acids long. CDR1 is SQVTM and CDR2 is ANQGSEA in the germline V gene. Trimming cost V 5 bases and J 5 bases, with 19 bases left between them. DNA for the CDR3: TGCAGCGTTCGCTCCGGGATTCCGGGGGACGAGCAGTACTTC. Protein product: CSVRSGIPGDEQYF.

This clonotype turned up a few times. V is TRBV7-3 and J is TRBJ2-2, with D possibly TRBD2 on 5 matching bases. V dropped 3 bases and J dropped 1 base, with 9 bases sitting between them. Germline V lookup: CDR1 SGHTA, CDR2 FQGTGA. CDR3 length equals 15 residues. For the CDR3, the DNA is TGTGCCAGCAGCTTGAGGACTGTGAACACCGGGGAGCTGTTTTTT. This codes for CASSLRTVNTGELFF.

This clonotype was found a few times. The chain couples TRBV7-9 to TRBJ2-3; TRBD2 matches at 16 bases. CDR1 and CDR2 (germline): SEHNR, FQNEAQ (reference sequence). The ends lost 4 bases at V and 3 bases at J; junction bases unmatched: 7. The CDR3 loop spans 18 amino acids. CDR3 loop: CASSWGLAGGPGTDTQYF. In DNA, the CDR3 is TGTGCCAGCAGCTGGGGACTAGCGGGGGGGCCTGGGACAGATACGCAGTATTTT.